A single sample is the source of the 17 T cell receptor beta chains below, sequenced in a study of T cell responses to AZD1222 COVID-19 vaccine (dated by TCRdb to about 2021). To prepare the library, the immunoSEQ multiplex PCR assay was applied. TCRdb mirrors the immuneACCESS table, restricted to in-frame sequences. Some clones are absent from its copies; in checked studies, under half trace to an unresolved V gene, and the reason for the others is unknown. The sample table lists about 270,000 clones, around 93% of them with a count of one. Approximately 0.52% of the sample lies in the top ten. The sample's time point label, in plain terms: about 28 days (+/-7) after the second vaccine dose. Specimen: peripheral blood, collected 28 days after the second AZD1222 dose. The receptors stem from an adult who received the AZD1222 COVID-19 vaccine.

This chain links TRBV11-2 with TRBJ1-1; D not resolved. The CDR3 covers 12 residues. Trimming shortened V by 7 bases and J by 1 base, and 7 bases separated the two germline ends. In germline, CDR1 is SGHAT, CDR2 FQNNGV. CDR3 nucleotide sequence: TGTGCCAGCACCTTCGCGAACACTGAAGCTTTCTTT. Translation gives CASTFANTEAFF.

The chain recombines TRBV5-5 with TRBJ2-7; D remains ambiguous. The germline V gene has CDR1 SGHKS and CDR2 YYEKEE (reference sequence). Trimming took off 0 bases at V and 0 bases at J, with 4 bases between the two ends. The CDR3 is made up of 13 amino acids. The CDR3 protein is CASSLGSSYEQYF. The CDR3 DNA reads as TGTGCCAGCAGCTTGGGAAGCTCCTACGAGCAGTACTTC. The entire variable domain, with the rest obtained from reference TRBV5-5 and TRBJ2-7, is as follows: DAGVTQSPTHLIKTRGQQVTLRCSPISGHKSVSWYQQVLGQGPQFIFQYYEKEERGRGNFPDRFSARQFPNYSSELNVNALLLGDSALYLCASSLGSSYEQYFGPGTRLTVT.

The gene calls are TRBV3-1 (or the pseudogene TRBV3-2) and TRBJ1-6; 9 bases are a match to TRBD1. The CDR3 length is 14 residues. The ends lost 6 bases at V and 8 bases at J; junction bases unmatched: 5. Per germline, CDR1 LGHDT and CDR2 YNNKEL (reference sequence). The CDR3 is CASSPRDRDSPLHF. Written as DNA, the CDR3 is TGTGCCAGCAGTCCCCGGGACAGGGATTCACCCCTCCACTTT.

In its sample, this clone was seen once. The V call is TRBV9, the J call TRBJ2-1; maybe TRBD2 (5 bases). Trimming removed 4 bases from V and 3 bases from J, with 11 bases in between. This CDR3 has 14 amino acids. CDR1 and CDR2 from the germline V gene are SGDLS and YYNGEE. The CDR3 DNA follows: TGTGCCAGCAGCCCCTCGGGGAGCTACAATGAGCAGTTCTTC. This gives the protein CASSPSGSYNEQFF.

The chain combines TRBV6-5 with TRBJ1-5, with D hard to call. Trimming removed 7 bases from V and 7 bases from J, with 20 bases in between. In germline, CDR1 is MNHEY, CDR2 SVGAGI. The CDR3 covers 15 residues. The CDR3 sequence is CASTPLRAGGQPQHF. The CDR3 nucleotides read TGTGCCAGCACCCCCCTTAGGGCTGGCGGGCAGCCCCAGCATTTT.

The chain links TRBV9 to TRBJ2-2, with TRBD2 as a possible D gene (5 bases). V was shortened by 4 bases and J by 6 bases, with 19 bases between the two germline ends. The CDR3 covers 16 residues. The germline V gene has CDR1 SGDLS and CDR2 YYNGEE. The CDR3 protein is CASSPLPAESAGELFF. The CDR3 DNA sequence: TGTGCCAGCAGCCCTCTTCCAGCGGAAAGTGCCGGGGAGCTGTTTTTT.

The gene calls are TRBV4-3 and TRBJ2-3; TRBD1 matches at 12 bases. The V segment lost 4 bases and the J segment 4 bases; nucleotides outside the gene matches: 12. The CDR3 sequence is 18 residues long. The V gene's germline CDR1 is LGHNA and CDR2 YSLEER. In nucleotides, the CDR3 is TGCGCCAGCAGCCCTCTAATCCCCGGGACAGGGGGCGCAGATACGCAGTATTTT. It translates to CASSPLIPGTGGADTQYF.

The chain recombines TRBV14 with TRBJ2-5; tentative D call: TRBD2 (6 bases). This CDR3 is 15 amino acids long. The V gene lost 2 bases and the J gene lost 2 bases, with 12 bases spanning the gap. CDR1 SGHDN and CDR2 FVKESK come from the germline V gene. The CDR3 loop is CASSQRSGIQETQYF. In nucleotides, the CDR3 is TGTGCCAGCAGCCAACGTAGCGGCATACAAGAGACCCAGTACTTC.

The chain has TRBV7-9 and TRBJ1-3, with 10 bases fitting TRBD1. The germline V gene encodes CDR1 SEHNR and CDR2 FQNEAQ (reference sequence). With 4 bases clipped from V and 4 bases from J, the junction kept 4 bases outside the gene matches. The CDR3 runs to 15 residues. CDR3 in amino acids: CASSSTGGDGNTIYF. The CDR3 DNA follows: TGTGCCAGCAGCTCGACAGGGGGCGACGGAAACACCATATATTTT.

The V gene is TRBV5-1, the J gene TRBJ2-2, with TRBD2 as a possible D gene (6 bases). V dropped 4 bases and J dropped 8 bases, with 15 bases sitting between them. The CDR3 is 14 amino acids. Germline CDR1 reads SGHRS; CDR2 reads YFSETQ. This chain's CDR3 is CASSPGTGGGELFF. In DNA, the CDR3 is TGCGCCAGCAGCCCGGGGACCGGAGGGGGGGAGCTGTTTTTT.

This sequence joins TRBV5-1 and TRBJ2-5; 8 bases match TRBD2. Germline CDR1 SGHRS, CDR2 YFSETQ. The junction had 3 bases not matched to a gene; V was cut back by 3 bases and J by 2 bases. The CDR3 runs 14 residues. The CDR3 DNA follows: TGCGCCAGCAGCTCGGGGGGGATACAAGAGACCCAGTACTTC. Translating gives CASSSGGIQETQYF.

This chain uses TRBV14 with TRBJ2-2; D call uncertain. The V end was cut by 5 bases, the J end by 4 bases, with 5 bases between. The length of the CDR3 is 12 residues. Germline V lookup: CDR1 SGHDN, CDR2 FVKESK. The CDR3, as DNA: TGTGCCAGCAGCTTTACCACCGGGGAGCTGTTTTTT. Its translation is CASSFTTGELFF.

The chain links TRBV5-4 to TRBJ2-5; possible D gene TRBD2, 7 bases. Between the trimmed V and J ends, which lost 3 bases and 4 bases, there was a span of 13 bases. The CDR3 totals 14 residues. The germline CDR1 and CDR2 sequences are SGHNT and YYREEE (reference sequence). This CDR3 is CASSWRGRPETQYF. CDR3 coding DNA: TGTGCCAGCAGCTGGCGGGGGCGACCAGAGACCCAGTACTTC.

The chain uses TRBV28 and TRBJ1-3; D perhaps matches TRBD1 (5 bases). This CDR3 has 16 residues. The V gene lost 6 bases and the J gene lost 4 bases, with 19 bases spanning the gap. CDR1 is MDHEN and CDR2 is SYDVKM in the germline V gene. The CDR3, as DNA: TGTGCCAGCAGACCTGCCCGGGACCCAGAAGGAAACACCATATATTTT. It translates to CASRPARDPEGNTIYF.

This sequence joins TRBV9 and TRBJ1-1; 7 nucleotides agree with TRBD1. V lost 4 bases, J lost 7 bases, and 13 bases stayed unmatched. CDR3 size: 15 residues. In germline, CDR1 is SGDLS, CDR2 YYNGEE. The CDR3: CASSPIGRGDNEAFF. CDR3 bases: TGTGCCAGCAGCCCAATCGGCAGGGGGGATAATGAAGCTTTCTTT.

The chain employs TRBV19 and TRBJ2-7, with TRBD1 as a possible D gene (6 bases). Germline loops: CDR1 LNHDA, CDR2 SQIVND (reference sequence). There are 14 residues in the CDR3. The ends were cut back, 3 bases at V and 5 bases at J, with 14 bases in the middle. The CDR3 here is CASSIDRSSDEQYF. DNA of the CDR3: TGTGCCAGTAGTATTGACAGGAGTTCCGACGAGCAGTACTTC. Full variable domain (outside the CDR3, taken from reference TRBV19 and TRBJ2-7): DGGITQSPKYLFRKEGQNVTLSCEQNLNHDAMYWYRQDPGQGLRLIYYSQIVNDFQKGDIAEGYSVSREKKESFPLTVTSAQKNPTAFYLCASSIDRSSDEQYFGPGTRLTVT.

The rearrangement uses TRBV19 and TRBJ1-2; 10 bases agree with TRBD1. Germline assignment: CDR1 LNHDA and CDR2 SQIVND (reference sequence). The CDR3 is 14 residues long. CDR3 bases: TGTGCTATTTCTTCCGGGACAGGGGTTCGCGGCTACACCTTC. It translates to CAISSGTGVRGYTF.